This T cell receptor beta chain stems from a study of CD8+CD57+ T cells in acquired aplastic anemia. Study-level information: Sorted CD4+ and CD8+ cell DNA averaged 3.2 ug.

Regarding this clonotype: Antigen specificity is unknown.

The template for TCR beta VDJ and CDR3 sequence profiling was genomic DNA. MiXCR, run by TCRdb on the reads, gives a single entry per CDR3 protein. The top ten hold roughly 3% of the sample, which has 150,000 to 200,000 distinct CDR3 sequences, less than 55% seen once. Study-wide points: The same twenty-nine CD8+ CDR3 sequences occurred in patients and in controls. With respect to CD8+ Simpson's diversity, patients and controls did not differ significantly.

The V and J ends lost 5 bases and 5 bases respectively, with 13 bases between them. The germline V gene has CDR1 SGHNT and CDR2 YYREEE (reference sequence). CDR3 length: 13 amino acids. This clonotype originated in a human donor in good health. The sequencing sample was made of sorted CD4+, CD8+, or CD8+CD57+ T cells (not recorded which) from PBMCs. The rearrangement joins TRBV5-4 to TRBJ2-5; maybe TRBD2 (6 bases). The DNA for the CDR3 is TGTGCCAGCAGTTCCGGGACTGATGAGACCCAGTACTTC. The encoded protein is CASSSGTDETQYF.